This TCR beta chain came from a study of OX40 agonist ivuxolimab in advanced cancers. At the level of the study: Hepatocellular carcinoma, melanoma, renal cell or head and neck cancer was diagnosed in the dose-escalation patients. With a range of about 23 to 85, age averaged approximately 64 years, and around 80% were male. Findings and limits, study-wide: Compared with CD4+, CD8+ T cells on average had more expanded clones.

Profiled with immunoSEQ multiplex PCR; TCRdb holds only in-frame clones, not every one. The profile shows about 79,000 clones, roughly 88% of them singletons. This CDR3 is 14 amino acids long. After removal of 6 bases from V and 5 bases from J, the junction contained 6 bases not matched to a gene. In germline, CDR1 is MNHNS, CDR2 SASEGT. Regarding this clone: As yet, its antigen is unknown.

This receptor was obtained from an adult with an advanced solid tumor such as melanoma, head and neck, liver or kidney cancer. Sequenced here: CD4+ or CD8+ T cells sorted from blood, sampled in a trial of the OX40 agonist ivuxolimab. V is TRBV6-1 and J is TRBJ1-1; 10 nucleotides line up with TRBD1. The DNA for the CDR3 is TGTGCCAGCAGCCCGACAGGGGGCTATACTGAAGCTTTCTTT. This gives the protein CASSPTGGYTEAFF.